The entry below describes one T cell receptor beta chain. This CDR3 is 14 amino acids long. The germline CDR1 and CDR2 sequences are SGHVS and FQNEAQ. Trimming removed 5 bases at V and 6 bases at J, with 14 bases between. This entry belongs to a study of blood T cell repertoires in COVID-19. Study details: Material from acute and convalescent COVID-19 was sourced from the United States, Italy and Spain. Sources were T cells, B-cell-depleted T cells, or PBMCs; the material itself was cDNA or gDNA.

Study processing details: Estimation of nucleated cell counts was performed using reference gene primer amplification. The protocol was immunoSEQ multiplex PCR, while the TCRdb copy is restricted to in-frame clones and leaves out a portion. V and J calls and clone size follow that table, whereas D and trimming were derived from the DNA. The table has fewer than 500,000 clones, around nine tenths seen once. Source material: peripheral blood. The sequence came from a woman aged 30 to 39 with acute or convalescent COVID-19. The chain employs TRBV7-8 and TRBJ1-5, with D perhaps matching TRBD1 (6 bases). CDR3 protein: CASSPGGAFQPQHF. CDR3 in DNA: TGTGCCAGCAGCCCGGGGGGCGCTTTTCAGCCCCAGCATTTT.